This T cell receptor beta chain was profiled in a study of T cells in Graves' hyperthyroidism and ophthalmopathy. Findings and caveats of the study: Blood also showed most of the thyroid clonotypes that were expanded above 0.001. Ophthalmopathy and stable hyperthyroidism were told apart by a 13 V-J model.

Germline CDR1 reads DFQATT; CDR2 reads SNEGSKA (reference sequence). The CDR3 spans 12 residues. Trimming took 5 bases from V and 9 from J; bases not matched to a gene: 3. TCR beta CDR3 region amplification was performed from RNA transcripts. The primer set for the first-round RT-PCR of the TCR CDR3 was HTBI. TCRdb ran MiXCR on the multiplex PCR reads and lists one entry per CDR3 protein. The sample has around 620,000 distinct CDR3 sequences; 35% to 55% are singletons. Worth noting for this clonotype: Antigen: not known.

Uncontrolled infection, other autoimmune disease, pregnancy or lactation disqualified patients from enrolment. On the basis of clinical symptoms, serum thyroxine and TRAb, thyroid ultrasound and orbital computed tomography, diagnoses were made. The chain joins TRBV20-1 to TRBJ1-6; 8 bases match TRBD1. The TCR sequence derives from an adult woman with Graves' disease, either hyperthyroidism or ophthalmopathy (not recorded which). The material sequenced was peripheral blood or thyroid tissue (not recorded which). DNA for the CDR3: TGCAGTGCTTGGACAGGGAGTTCACCCCTCCACTTT. Translated: CSAWTGSSPLHF.